This T cell receptor (beta chain) was identified in a study of human T cells and chemical hapten exposure. Overall study context: The variation in per-sample TCR yields arose mainly from small differences in pooled library volumes.

Individual cDNA molecules had unique molecular identifiers attached to them by the library. TCRdb re-analysed the RACE reads in MiXCR, keeping a single row per CDR3 protein. Altogether roughly 86,000 distinct CDR3 sequences are present, over 9.5% being singletons, with the ten largest covering 2% to 2.5%. This CDR3 is built from 15 residues. CDR1 and CDR2 (germline): LGHDT, YNNKEL (reference sequence). V lost 3 bases and J lost 1; bases outside the gene matches: 3. Notes on this clonotype: Its target is unknown.

Study conclusions and caveats: Counts of TCRs above 1 in 1000 frequency stayed unchanged with DPC sensitization.

Sample time point: patch test 1, 2 weeks after DPC sensitization. Described treatment: therapeutic diphenylcyclopropenone sensitization with weekly scalp DPC. Unfractionated whole blood served as the source for total RNA extraction. Specimen: whole blood, collected in connection with sensitization to the hapten diphenylcyclopropenone (DPC). This sequence originates from a man in his forties with alopecia areata. Some clones in this sample may be carry-over from other donors' samples. This chain links TRBV3-1 with TRBJ1-1; 9 bases map to TRBD1. CDR3 DNA sequence: TGTGCCAGCAGCCACGGGGACAGGGCGAACACTGAAGCTTTCTTT. Protein product: CASSHGDRANTEAFF.